This T cell receptor (beta chain) was retrieved from a study of blood T cell repertoires in COVID-19. The overall study: PBMCs, B-cell-depleted T cells, or T cells provided the cDNA or gDNA that made up the material.

Clones were read by immunoSEQ multiplex PCR, and TCRdb kept only the in-frame ones, dropping some. The sample has fewer than 75,000 clones; just under 80% are singletons. The CDR3 is made up of 13 amino acids. Germline CDR1 reads ENHRY; CDR2 reads SYGVKD. Trimming took 4 bases from V and 6 from J, leaving 12 bases between them. This clone has only a few counts. The chain links TRBV10-3 to TRBJ1-1, with D perhaps matching TRBD1 (5 bases). This sequence originates from a woman aged 55-69 years with acute or convalescent COVID-19. Sequencing was done on a sample of peripheral blood. CDR3 residues: CAISASQGAEAFF. Here the CDR3 DNA reads TGTGCCATCAGTGCCTCCCAGGGCGCTGAAGCTTTCTTT.